One sample yielded the 2 T cell receptor beta chains listed below, sequenced in a study of metastatic and nonmetastatic thyroid tumors. Using MiXCR, TCRdb reanalyzed the PCR reads. The sample contains roughly 30,000 clones, under 20% of which appear only once. All patients were untreated before thyroid surgery. Sequenced input: blood. The source of these receptors is a female donor with papillary thyroid cancer or a benign thyroid nodule (not recorded which). Some clones in this sample may be carry-over from other donors' samples.

This clone was seen repeatedly, ten times or more. This chain joins TRBV11-2 and TRBJ1-6; no reliable D call. V was cut by 0 bases and J by 10 bases, with 13 bases left in between. The CDR3 is 15 amino acids. Germline V CDR1 and CDR2: SGHAT, FQNNGV. In DNA form, the CDR3 reads TGTGCCAGCAGCTTAGATTACGGAGTTGGGTCACCCCTCCACTTT. Amino acids: CASSLDYGVGSPLHF. The full variable domain, with the rest looked up from reference TRBV11-2 and TRBJ1-6, is EAGVAQSPRYKIIEKRQSVAFWCNPISGHATLYWYQQILGQGPKLLIQFQNNGVVDDSQLPKDRFSAERLKGVDSTLKIQPAKLEDSAVYLCASSLDYGVGSPLHFGNGTRLTVT.

The chain joins TRBV2 to TRBJ2-2; D possibly corresponds to TRBD1 (6 bases). V lost 5 bases, J lost 4 bases, and 8 bases lay in between. CDR3 size: 13 residues. Germline lookup yields CDR1 SNHLY and CDR2 FYNNEI. This CDR3 is CASSTQGTGELFF. CDR3 nucleotides: TGTGCCAGCAGTACACAGGGCACCGGGGAGCTGTTTTTT. Full variable domain (remainder filled in from reference TRBV2 and TRBJ2-2): EPEVTQTPSHQVTQMGQEVILRCVPISNHLYFYWYRQILGQKVEFLVSFYNNEISEKSEIFDDQFSVERPDGSNFTLKIRSTKLEDSAMYFCASSTQGTGELFFGEGSRLTVL.